This TCR beta chain was recovered during a study of control samples from healthy donors and cancer patients. The CDR3 sequence is 13 residues long. V was pared by 5 bases and J by 6 bases, with 12 bases between. Germline V gene data show CDR1 as MNHEY and CDR2 as SVGAGI. The data were produced by immunoSEQ multiplex PCR, yet TCRdb's version contains in-frame clones alone and is incomplete. The sample has around 81,000 clones; about 92% are singletons. This chain links TRBV6-5 with TRBJ2-3; TRBD1 might be the D (7 bases). The receptor was derived from a woman in her 30s in good health. The sequenced sample was blood. The CDR3 DNA follows: TGTGCCAGCAGTATACAGGGGAGGGATACGCAGTATTTT. Its protein is CASSIQGRDTQYF.